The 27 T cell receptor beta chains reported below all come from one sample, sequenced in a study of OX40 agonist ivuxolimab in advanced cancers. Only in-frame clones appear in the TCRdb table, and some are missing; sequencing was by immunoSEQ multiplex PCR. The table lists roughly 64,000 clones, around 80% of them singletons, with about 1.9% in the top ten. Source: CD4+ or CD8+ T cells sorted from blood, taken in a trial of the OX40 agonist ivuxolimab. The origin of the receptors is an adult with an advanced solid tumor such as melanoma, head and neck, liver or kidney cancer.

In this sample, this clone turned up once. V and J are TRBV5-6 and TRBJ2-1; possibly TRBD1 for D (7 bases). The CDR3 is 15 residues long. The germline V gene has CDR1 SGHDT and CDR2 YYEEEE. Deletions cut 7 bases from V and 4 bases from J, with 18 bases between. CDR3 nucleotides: TGTGCCAGCCGCAGGGGGGTCTTAGCGTACAATGAGCAGTTCTTC. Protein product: CASRRGVLAYNEQFF.

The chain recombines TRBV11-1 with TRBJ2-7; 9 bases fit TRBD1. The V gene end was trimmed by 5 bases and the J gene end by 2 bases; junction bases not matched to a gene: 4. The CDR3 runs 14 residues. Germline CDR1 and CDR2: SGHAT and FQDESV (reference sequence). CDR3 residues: CASSDRDRAYEQYF. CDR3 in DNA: TGTGCCAGCAGCGACCGGGACAGGGCCTACGAGCAGTACTTC.

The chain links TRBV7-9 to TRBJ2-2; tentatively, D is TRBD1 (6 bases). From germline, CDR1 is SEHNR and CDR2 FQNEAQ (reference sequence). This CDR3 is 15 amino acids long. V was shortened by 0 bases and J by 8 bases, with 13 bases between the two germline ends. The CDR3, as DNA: TGTGCCAGCAGCTTAGCGCGGACAGTCATAGGGGAGCTGTTTTTT. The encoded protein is CASSLARTVIGELFF.

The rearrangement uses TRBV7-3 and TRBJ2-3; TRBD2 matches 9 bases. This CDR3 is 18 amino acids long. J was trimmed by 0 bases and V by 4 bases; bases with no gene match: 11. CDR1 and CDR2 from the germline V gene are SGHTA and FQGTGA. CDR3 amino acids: CASSSGGGAPSSTDTQYF. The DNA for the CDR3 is TGTGCCAGCAGCTCCGGCGGGGGGGCCCCCTCTAGCACAGATACGCAGTATTTT.

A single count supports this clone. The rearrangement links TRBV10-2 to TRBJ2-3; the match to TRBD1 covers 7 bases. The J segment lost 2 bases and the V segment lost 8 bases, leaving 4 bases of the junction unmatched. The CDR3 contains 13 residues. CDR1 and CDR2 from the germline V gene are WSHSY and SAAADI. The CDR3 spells CASGTATTDTQYF. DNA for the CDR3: TGCGCCAGCGGGACAGCTACCACAGATACGCAGTATTTT.

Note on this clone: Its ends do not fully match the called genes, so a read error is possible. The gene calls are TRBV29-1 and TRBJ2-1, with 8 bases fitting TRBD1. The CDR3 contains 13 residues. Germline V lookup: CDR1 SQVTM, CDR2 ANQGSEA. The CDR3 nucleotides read TGCAGCGTTGAAGAGGTCAGGGGGCGCCCGTTGGTCTTC. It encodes CSVEEVRGRPLVF.

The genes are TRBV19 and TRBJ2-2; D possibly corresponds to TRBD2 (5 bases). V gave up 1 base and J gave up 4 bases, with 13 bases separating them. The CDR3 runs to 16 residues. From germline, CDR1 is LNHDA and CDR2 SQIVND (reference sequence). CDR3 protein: CASSIGRGVGTGELFF. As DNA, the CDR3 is TGTGCCAGTAGTATAGGACGGGGAGTTGGCACCGGGGAGCTGTTTTTT.

CDR3 residues: CASSQPGNTIYF. The CDR3 DNA reads as TGTGCCAGCAGCCAACCTGGAAACACCATATATTTT. The chain joins TRBV16 to TRBJ1-3; D is uncertain. The CDR3 extends over 12 amino acids. In germline, CDR1 is KGHSY, CDR2 FQNENV. V lost 2 bases to trimming and J lost 2 bases, with 1 base between them.

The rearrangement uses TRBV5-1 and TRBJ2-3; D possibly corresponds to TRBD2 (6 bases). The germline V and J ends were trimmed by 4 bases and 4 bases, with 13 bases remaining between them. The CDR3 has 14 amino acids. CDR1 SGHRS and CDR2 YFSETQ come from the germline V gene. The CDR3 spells CASSLEGNSDTQYF. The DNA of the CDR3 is TGCGCCAGCAGCCTGGAGGGGAACTCAGATACGCAGTATTTT.

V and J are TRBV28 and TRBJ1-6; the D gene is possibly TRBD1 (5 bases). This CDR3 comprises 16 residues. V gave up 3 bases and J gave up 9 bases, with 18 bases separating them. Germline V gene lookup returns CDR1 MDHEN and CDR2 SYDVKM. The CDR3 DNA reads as TGTGCCAGCAGTTTCCCATCAGGGTTAGGTGGTTCACCCCTCCACTTT. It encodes CASSFPSGLGGSPLHF.

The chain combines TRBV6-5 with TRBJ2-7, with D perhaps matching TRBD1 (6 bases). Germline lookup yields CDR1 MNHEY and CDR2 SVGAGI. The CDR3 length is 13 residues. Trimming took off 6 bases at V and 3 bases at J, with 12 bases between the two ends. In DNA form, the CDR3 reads TGTGCCAGCAGCCGTGGGACACGCTACGAGCAGTACTTC. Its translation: CASSRGTRYEQYF.

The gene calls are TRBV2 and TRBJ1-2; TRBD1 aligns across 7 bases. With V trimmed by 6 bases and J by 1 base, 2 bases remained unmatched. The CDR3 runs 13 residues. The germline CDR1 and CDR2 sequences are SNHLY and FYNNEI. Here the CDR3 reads CASRGQLNYGYTF. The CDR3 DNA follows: TGTGCCAGCAGGGGACAGCTTAACTATGGCTACACCTTC.

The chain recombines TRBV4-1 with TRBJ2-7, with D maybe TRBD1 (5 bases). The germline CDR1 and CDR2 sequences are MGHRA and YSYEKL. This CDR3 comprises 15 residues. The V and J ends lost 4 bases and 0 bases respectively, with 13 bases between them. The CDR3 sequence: CASSPRGALSYEQYF. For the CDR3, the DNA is TGCGCCAGCAGCCCCCGTGGGGCCCTCTCCTACGAGCAGTACTTC.

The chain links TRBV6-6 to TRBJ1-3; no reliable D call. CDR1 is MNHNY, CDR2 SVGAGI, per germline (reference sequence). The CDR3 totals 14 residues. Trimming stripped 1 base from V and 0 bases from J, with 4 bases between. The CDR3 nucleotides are TGTGCCAGCAGTTACTTCTCCTCTGGAAACACCATATATTTT. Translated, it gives CASSYFSSGNTIYF.

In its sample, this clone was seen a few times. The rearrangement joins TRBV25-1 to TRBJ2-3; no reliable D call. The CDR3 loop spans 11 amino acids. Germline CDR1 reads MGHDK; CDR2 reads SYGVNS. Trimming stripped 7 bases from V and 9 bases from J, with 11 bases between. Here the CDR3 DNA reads TGTGCCAGCACATCAGCGTTGACGCAGTATTTT. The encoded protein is CASTSALTQYF.

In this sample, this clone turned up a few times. The CDR3 spells CASSFSQGGEQYF. The DNA of the CDR3 is TGCGCCAGCAGCTTCTCCCAGGGTGGCGAGCAGTACTTC. The rearrangement joins TRBV5-1 to TRBJ2-7, with a tentative D call TRBD1 (5 bases). Trimming left V 2 bases short and J 6 bases short, with 12 bases between. CDR1 SGHRS and CDR2 YFSETQ come from the germline V gene. This CDR3 has 13 residues.

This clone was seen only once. CDR3 bases: TGTGCCAGCAGCTTAGGGCTAGGACAGGGGTCCACAAGCGGGCAGTATTTT. This translates into CASSLGLGQGSTSGQYF. The chain combines TRBV7-9 with TRBJ2-3; 9 nucleotides line up with TRBD1. This CDR3 has 17 residues. CDR1 SEHNR and CDR2 FQNEAQ come from the germline V gene (reference sequence). The V gene end was trimmed by 1 base and the J gene end by 11 bases; junction bases not matched to a gene: 16.

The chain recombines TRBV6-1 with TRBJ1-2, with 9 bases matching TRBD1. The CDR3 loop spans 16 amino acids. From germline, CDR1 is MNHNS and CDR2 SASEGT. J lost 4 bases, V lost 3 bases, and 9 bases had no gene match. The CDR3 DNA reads TGTGCCAGCAGTGACCAAGGACAGGGGCCCTCCTATGGCTACACCTTC. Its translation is CASSDQGQGPSYGYTF.

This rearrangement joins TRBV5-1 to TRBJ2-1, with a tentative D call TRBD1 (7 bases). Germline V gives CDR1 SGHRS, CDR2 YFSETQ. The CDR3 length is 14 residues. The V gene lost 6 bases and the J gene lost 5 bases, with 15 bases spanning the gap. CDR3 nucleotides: TGCGCCAGCACTCGACAGGGAGGCGACAATGAGCAGTTCTTC. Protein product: CASTRQGGDNEQFF.

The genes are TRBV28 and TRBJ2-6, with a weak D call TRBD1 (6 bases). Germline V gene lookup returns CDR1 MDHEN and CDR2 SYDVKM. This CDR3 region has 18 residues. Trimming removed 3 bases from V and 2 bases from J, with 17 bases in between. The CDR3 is CASSFFQGQLAGANVLTF. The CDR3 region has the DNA TGTGCCAGCAGTTTTTTCCAGGGACAATTAGCTGGGGCCAACGTCCTGACTTTC.

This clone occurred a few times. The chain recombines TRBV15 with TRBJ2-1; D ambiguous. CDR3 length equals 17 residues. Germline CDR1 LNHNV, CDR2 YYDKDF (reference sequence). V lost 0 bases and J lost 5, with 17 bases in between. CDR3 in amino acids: CATSRDLGVGSDNEQFF. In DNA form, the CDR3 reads TGTGCCACCAGCAGAGATCTAGGCGTGGGTTCCGACAATGAGCAGTTCTTC.

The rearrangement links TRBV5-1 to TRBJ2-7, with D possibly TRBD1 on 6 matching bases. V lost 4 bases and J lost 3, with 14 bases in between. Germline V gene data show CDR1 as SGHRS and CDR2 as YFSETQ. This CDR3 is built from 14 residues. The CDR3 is CASSPELDSYEQYF. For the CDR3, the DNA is TGCGCCAGCAGCCCGGAACTGGACAGCTACGAGCAGTACTTC.

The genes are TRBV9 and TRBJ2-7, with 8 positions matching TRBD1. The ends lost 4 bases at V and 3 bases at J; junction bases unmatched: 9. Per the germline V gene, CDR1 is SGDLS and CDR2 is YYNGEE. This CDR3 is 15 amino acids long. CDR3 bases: TGTGCCAGCAGCCCACGACAGGGGAACCACTACGAGCAGTACTTC. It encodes CASSPRQGNHYEQYF.

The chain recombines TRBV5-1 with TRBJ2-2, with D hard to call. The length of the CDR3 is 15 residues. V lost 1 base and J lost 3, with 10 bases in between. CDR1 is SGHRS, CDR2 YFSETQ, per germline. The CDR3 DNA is TGCGCCAGCAGCTTGACCCCCACATACACCGGGGAGCTGTTTTTT. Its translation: CASSLTPTYTGELFF.

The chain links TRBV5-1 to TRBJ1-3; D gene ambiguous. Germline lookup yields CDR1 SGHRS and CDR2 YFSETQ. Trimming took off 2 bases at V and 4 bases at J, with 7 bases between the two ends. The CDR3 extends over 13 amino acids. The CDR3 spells CASSLGRGNTIYF. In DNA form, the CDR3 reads TGCGCCAGCAGCTTAGGAAGAGGAAACACCATATATTTT.

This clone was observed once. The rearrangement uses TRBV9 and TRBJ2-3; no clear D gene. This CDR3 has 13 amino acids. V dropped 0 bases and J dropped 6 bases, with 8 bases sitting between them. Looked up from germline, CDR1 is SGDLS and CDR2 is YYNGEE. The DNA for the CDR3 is TGTGCCAGCAGCGTAGGGAATTTTGATACGCAGTATTTT. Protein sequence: CASSVGNFDTQYF.

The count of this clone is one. The chain's CDR3 is CASSPNTGELFF. The CDR3 region has the DNA TGTGCCAGCAGCCCAAACACCGGGGAGCTGTTTTTT. The chain recombines TRBV7-9 with TRBJ2-2; D call uncertain. The CDR3 is made up of 12 amino acids. The germline gives CDR1 SEHNR, CDR2 FQNEAQ (reference sequence). The V end was cut by 5 bases, the J end by 2 bases, with 3 bases between.